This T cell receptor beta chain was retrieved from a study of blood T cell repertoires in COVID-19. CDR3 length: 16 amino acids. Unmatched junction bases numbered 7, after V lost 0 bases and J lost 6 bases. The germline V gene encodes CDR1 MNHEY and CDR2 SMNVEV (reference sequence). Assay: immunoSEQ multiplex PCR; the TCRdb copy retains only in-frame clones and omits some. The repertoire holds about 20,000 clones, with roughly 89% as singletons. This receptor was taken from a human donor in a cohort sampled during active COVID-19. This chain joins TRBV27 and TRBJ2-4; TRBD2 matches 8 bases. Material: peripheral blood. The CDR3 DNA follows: TGTGCCAGCAGTTTATCGGGACTAGTCCTTCCAAACATTCAGTACTTC. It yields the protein CASSLSGLVLPNIQYF.